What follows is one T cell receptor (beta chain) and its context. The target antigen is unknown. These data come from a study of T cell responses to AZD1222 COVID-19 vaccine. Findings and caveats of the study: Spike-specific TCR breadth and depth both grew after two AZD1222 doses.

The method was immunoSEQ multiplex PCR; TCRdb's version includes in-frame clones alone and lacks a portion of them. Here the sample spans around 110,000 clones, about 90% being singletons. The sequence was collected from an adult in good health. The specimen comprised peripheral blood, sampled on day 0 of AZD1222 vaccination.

The CDR3 DNA reads as TGTGCCAGCAGCCCCCAGGGTCAACCTTCACCCCTCCACTTT. This codes for CASSPQGQPSPLHF. The V and J genes are TRBV7-3 and TRBJ1-6; a weak D match, TRBD1 (5 bases). Germline loops: CDR1 SGHTA, CDR2 FQGTGA. CDR3 length equals 14 residues. The V gene lost 5 bases and the J gene lost 9 bases, with 14 bases spanning the gap.